This T cell receptor beta chain was recovered during a study of blood T cell repertoires in COVID-19. This CDR3 contains 16 residues. Trimming removed 4 bases from V and 5 bases from J; junction bases left unmatched: 13. CDR1 and CDR2 from the germline V gene are MGHRA and YSYEKL. TCRdb's copy holds only in-frame clones and misses some; the assay was immunoSEQ multiplex PCR. Among 200,000 to 300,000 clones listed, 85% to 90% were seen once. This sequence joins TRBV4-1 and TRBJ1-2; TRBD1 matches 7 bases. The TCR was taken from a woman in her thirties or forties with acute or convalescent COVID-19. Sequenced sample: peripheral blood. CDR3 in amino acids: CASSPPTRQGVYGYTF. The CDR3, as DNA: TGCGCCAGCAGCCCACCAACGAGACAGGGTGTATATGGCTACACCTTC.